This T cell receptor beta chain was recovered during a study of early T cells in non-severe SARS-CoV-2 infection. Looking at the study overall: With bulk RNA from unsorted whole blood as input, sequencing yielded unpaired chains. Study conclusions and caveats: The study's VDJdb matching favored anti-spike CD8 responses and missed private and CD4 specificities.

Germline V gene lookup returns CDR1 SQVTM and CDR2 ANQGSEA. Trimming shortened V by 7 bases and J by 1 base, and 19 bases separated the two germline ends. The CDR3 length is 15 residues. Tagging with unique molecular identifiers was applied to individual cDNA molecules. MiXCR, run by TCRdb on the 5' RACE reads, gives a single entry per CDR3 protein. The sample has about 77,000 distinct CDR3 sequences, approximately 15% seen once. This clonotype was found a few times. Its antigen is not known. This chain connects TRBV29-1 to TRBJ1-2; maybe TRBD1 (6 bases). The sample was whole blood. This receptor was obtained from an adult who was a healthcare worker with PCR-confirmed SARS-CoV-2 infection or an uninfected control (not recorded which). The CDR3 bases are TGCAGCGCGGGGGAACTTGGACAGCATAACTATGGCTACACCTTC. Translation gives CSAGELGQHNYGYTF.